This T cell receptor beta chain derives from a study of cytomegalovirus exposure and HLA in healthy donors (dated 2017 in TCRdb). General notes on the study: According to an earlier analysis of 587 of the donors, roughly 180 million T cells yielded 117 million unique TCR beta sequences and 276 Gb of sequence data. In the later analysis, no new phenotypic data were used to find candidate immune exposures; instead, reliance was placed on TCR beta sequences and their occurrence across donors. To study patterns of TCR occurrence, a later analysis re-analyzed previously published TCR beta repertoires from 650 to 750 donors and added high-resolution HLA genotyping. Roughly 290 gigabases of sequencing data and around 80 million unique TCR sequences made up an early release that covered 500 to 700 HLA-typed donors. Donor age, sex, ethnicity and CMV serostatus were compiled alongside the repertoire data. Class I and class II HLA loci were covered by the typing at four-digit resolution. Besides the first cohort of some 670 subjects, a separate validation cohort made up of around 120 different subjects was used. The number of typed donors differed by locus: about 620-630 for A, B, C, DRB1 and DQB1; some 500 for DQA1; approximately 600 for DPA1; and 400 to 480 for DPB1. Among around 400 genotyped donors of the cohort, an average of around 220,000 unique TCR beta nucleotide sequences was sequenced per donor, of which 15% to 20% were non-productive. Every discovery cohort repertoire had been produced on one sequencing platform. The study was designed to test whether signatures of past pathogen exposure could be identified by cataloging public T cell receptors. To predict cytomegalovirus infection status, the study combined high-throughput TCR immunosequencing, statistical association of individual TCRs with disease status, and machine learning. The study used immunosequencing to profile the T cell repertoires of approximately 650 subjects and linked those repertoires to cytomegalovirus serostatus. Genome-wide SNP genotypes for about 65% of the 666 donors were used in a later genetic analysis, which treated that subset as a discovery cohort. Among the approximately 420 genotyped donors, more than 70% belonged to the genetic ancestry cluster associated with self-reported Caucasian donors. Five DR-DQ haplotypes were treated as single units for association and clustering because of strong linkage in the cohort. In an earlier analysis of a few hundred of the donors, high-throughput TCR beta sequencing was used to judge whether each TCR beta V gene segment behaved as functional or pseudogenic.

Receptors were amplified or captured by the immunoSEQ multiplex PCR assay. A mixture of 60 forward primers for TCR Vbeta segments and 13 reverse primers for TCR Jbeta segments was used in the multiplex PCR. The CDR3 region of rearranged TCR beta genes was amplified from genomic DNA with a multiplex PCR assay. The amplified TCR beta libraries were sequenced on the Illumina HiSeq System as 87-base-pair reads. The original pipeline was this. A later analysis tallied roughly 78 million unique TCR beta chains across the 666 repertoires, and 10 million to 11 million of those chains were shared by two or more donors. To remove PCR and sequencing errors, raw reads were error-corrected and collapsed into unique sequences using a nearest-neighbor algorithm that merged closely related sequences. To assign V, D and J gene segments, CDR3 sequences were aligned to IMGT reference sequences. Each retained sequence needed at least a six-nucleotide match to both a V gene segment and a J gene segment. A rearrangement was called productive if the CDR3 had no stop codons and remained in frame with V and J, and every other rearrangement was called non-productive. CDR3 was defined according to IMGT convention as the region running from the second conserved V-encoded cysteine to the conserved J-encoded phenylalanine. The earlier analysis of about 610 of the donors excluded sequences that lacked an unambiguous match to a single V gene segment. In an earlier analysis of 450 to 700 of the donors, V segments were called functional above 56.7% productive rearrangements and were called segregating when the between-donor standard deviation exceeded 5%. A statistical classification framework was developed to diagnose cytomegalovirus status using the catalog of TCR beta chain sequences. In a later analysis, TCR nucleotide sequences were compared against IMGT/GENE-DB human TR gene sequences so that V and J genes could be assigned. The TCRdist pipeline was used in a later analysis to assign CDR3 sequences and most-parsimonious VDJ recombination scenarios. In a later analysis, each TCR beta chain was defined by its CDR3 amino acid sequence together with its V-gene family, and reads without a unique V-gene family were excluded. As a way to deal with suspected cross-contamination and a sequencing artifact, a later analysis dropped roughly 600 nucleotide sequences that were highly shared and had low generation probability. A later analysis calculated a clonal expansion index for each public chain from normalized within-repertoire ranks of inferred template counts. In a later analysis, generation probabilities were computed with a VDJ recombination model fitted to out-of-frame rearrangements, and the resulting probabilities were checked against IGoR. In a later analysis, hypergeometric tests were used to score TCR-TCR, TCR-HLA and TCR-CMV co-occurrence, with a repertoire-size bias correction applied to TCR pairs. False discovery rates were estimated in a later analysis by permuting HLA or CMV assignments 20 times. A later analysis grouped co-occurring TCRs with DBSCAN, adding TCRdist sequence similarity when clustering within HLA-allele-positive subsets. Repertoires with fewer than 30,000 or more than 120,000 public chains were left out of co-occurrence clustering, as were five repertoires with anomalous nucleotide sharing. Not all clones reach the TCRdb copy of this immuneACCESS table, which keeps in-frame sequences only. Checked studies attribute under half of the gap to unresolved V genes and leave the rest unexplained. V and J calls and clone size follow that table, whereas D and trimming were derived from the DNA. This sample's table lists almost 35,000 clones. Clones ranked in the top ten supply under 2% of the sample.

About this clone: Its recognized antigen is unknown.

The cohort comprised fewer than 750 healthy bone marrow donors. All cohort members were sampled while nominally healthy, although unrecorded immune exposures were likely present. The donor was CMV seropositive and was included in the group of around 300 seropositive cohort members. A peripheral blood sample was collected from each donor, and TCR beta sequencing was performed on peripheral blood mononuclear cells. The Qiagen DNeasy Blood Extraction Kit was used to extract genomic DNA from the blood cell samples. Study-wide conclusions, independent of this receptor: Presence/absence analyses assumed roughly uniform sequencing depth across donors, an assumption that may not hold. Because some donors lacked HLA typing at each locus, the association tests relied only on the typed subset. In vitro tests confirmed that a few of the cytomegalovirus-associated TCR beta chains recognize cytomegalovirus antigens. According to a later analysis, TCR association rates differed among HLA loci, with DRB1 alleles showing the most associated TCRs and HLA-C alleles showing the fewest. A cluster of highly shared sequence variants was judged likely to be a technical artifact of the sequencing pipeline. In both the original and validation cohorts, the classifier was reported to diagnose cytomegalovirus status with high specificity and sensitivity. In a later analysis, HLA-associated TCR beta chains showed more clonal expansion and lower generation probabilities than non-associated chains that were equally common. Because counts were too low, some 16 rarely observed V segments, including chromosome 9 orphons, were excluded from the earlier analysis of roughly 580 of the donors. Correlated functional status among segregating V segments might reflect linkage disequilibrium, but an unknown experimental factor could not be ruled out. Immune exposure information for the cohort was limited to CMV serostatus. The study listed 150 to 200 TCR beta chains as associated with cytomegalovirus. A further reported finding was that TCR beta sequences accurately predicted the HLA-A and HLA-B alleles for most subjects in the first cohort. The authors suggested that the approach could potentially be extended to other disease states and immunological phenotypes. Most TCR sequences were seen in very few donors, while some public TCRs were found in many individuals. According to a later genetic analysis, donors in an Asian-associated ancestry cluster had fewer N-insertions in productive TCRs than the approximately 670-donor mean. In this cohort, only TCR beta chains were sequenced, and detectable features were limited by the absence of alpha or paired-chain data. A later analysis reported that several top co-occurrence clusters appeared linked to parvovirus B19, influenza, CMV and Epstein-Barr virus. A later analysis associated 15,000 or so TCR beta sequences with specific HLA alleles at a false discovery rate of 0.05. In an earlier analysis of 450 to 750 of the donors, most TCR beta V segments appeared in productive rearrangements about 90% or about 30% of the time, broadly matching IMGT annotations. An association between a missense DCLRE1C variant and V-gene and J-gene trimming of TCR beta chains was found in a later genetic analysis and replicated in an independent cohort. When HLA alleles, especially DR and DQ, strongly co-occurred, TCR associations were difficult to assign to individual alleles. According to a later analysis, most CMV-associated TCR beta chains appeared to be HLA-restricted, and the HLA associations seemed to be driven largely by CMV exposure.

Sequenced input: PBMCs. This sequence was found in a woman aged 40 to 50 in good health and CMV-seropositive.

Here is the DNA: TGCGCCAGCAGCCAAGATCCGGGACTAGACGACAATGAGCAGTTCTTC. Its protein product is CASSQDPGLDDNEQFF. In this chain, TRBV4-1 is recombined with TRBJ2-1, and TRBD2 aligns with 8 junction nucleotides. From V the trimming removes 0 bases and from J it removes 5 bases, while the gene matches leave 6 bases of the junction unaccounted for. Its CDR3 holds 16 amino acids, cysteine through phenylalanine. The CDR3 DNA has 48 bases and is translated from base 1. As encoded in the germline V gene, CDR1 is MGHRA while CDR2 is YSYEKL.